Below, 11 T cell receptor beta chains from the same sample are listed, as sequenced in a study of blood T cell repertoires in COVID-19. Using immunoSEQ multiplex PCR, the repertoire was profiled, and TCRdb retains in-frame clones only, with some absent. The table records under 250,000 clones, approximately 90% of them present only once. The sequencing input was peripheral blood. Receptors were obtained from a man aged 55 to 70 with COVID-19, enrolled during active disease.

This chain links TRBV28 with TRBJ1-5; D is unclear. V lost 3 bases, J lost 7 bases, and 7 bases lay in between. The CDR3 has 12 residues. The germline CDR1 and CDR2 sequences are MDHEN and SYDVKM. CDR3 coding DNA: TGTGCCAGCAGTTTGTCCTACCAGCCCCAGCATTTT. This codes for CASSLSYQPQHF.

The genes are TRBV19 and TRBJ2-1; the D is unclear. The CDR3 sequence is 13 residues long. The V end was cut by 8 bases, the J end by 9 bases, with 17 bases between. Germline CDR1 LNHDA, CDR2 SQIVND (reference sequence). In DNA form, the CDR3 reads TGTGCCAGTGCCAGTCACCCCGTAAGTGAGCAGTTCTTC. Its translation is CASASHPVSEQFF. Full variable domain (outside the CDR3, taken from reference TRBV19 and TRBJ2-1): DGGITQSPKYLFRKEGQNVTLSCEQNLNHDAMYWYRQDPGQGLRLIYYSQIVNDFQKGDIAEGYSVSREKKESFPLTVTSAQKNPTAFYLCASASHPVSEQFFGPGTRLTVL.

The chain combines TRBV6-5 with TRBJ1-1; the match to TRBD1 covers 9 bases. Per the germline V gene, CDR1 is MNHEY and CDR2 is SVGAGI. The CDR3 is 15 amino acids. V shed 6 bases and J 6 bases; nucleotides not matched to a gene: 11. The CDR3 spells CASRDYGQGWAEAFF. The CDR3, as DNA: TGTGCCAGCAGAGACTATGGACAGGGGTGGGCTGAAGCTTTCTTT.

The V gene is TRBV9, the J gene TRBJ1-4; D is undetermined. The CDR3 totals 13 residues. Germline loops: CDR1 SGDLS, CDR2 YYNGEE. Trimming stripped 4 bases from V and 7 bases from J, with 11 bases between. CDR3 amino acids: CASSPGEREKLFF. CDR3 nucleotide sequence: TGTGCCAGCAGCCCCGGTGAGCGTGAAAAACTGTTTTTT.

The CDR3 reads CAIRDRGHGYTF. CDR3 nucleotide sequence: TGTGCCATCAGGGACAGGGGGCATGGCTACACCTTC. The rearrangement joins TRBV10-3 to TRBJ1-2; TRBD1 matches 11 bases. The CDR3 has 12 residues. V trimming: 6 bases; J trimming: 6 bases; junction bases outside the gene matches: 0. Germline V gives CDR1 ENHRY, CDR2 SYGVKD.

CDR3: CAWSVGRVYEQYF. In DNA form, the CDR3 reads TGTGCCTGGAGTGTCGGCAGGGTCTACGAGCAGTACTTC. The gene calls are TRBV30 and TRBJ2-7, with D possibly matching TRBD1 (5 bases). The CDR3 loop spans 13 amino acids. The V gene's germline CDR1 is GTSNPN and CDR2 SVGIG (reference sequence). Trimming cost V 0 bases and J 3 bases, with 9 bases left between them. Supplemented by reference TRBV30 and TRBJ2-7, the full variable domain reads SQTIHQWPATLVQPVGSPLSLECTVEGTSNPNLYWYRQAAGRGLQLLFYSVGIGQISSEVPQNLSASRPQDRQFILSSKKLLLSDSGFYLCAWSVGRVYEQYFGPGTRLTVT.

This chain connects TRBV4-2 to TRBJ2-1; D may be TRBD1 (7 bases). Trimming stripped 1 base from V and 4 bases from J, with 17 bases between. This CDR3 contains 17 residues. Germline V CDR1 and CDR2: LGHNA, YNFKEQ. CDR3 bases: TGTGCCAGCAGCCAAGGGTCCATGACAGGGAGGTACAATGAGCAGTTCTTC. It specifies CASSQGSMTGRYNEQFF.

The chain couples TRBV7-2 to TRBJ2-5; 9 positions match TRBD1. CDR1 and CDR2 (germline): SGHTA, FQGNSA. The CDR3 contains 14 residues. J gave up 4 bases and V 5 bases, and 5 bases lay outside the gene matches. CDR3 in DNA: TGTGCCAGCAGCAAAAACAGGGGGCTAGAGACCCAGTACTTC. Protein product: CASSKNRGLETQYF.

The chain uses TRBV20-1 and TRBJ1-1, with 7 nucleotides matching TRBD1. V gave up 3 bases and J gave up 8 bases; unmatched junction bases: 12. This CDR3 is built from 14 residues. The V gene's germline CDR1 is DFQATT and CDR2 SNEGSKA (reference sequence). The CDR3 DNA is TGCAGTGCTAGTGGGCCTGAGGGACAGCAGGAAGCTTTCTTT. Amino acids: CSASGPEGQQEAFF.

The CDR3 reads CSVTRNYNEQFF. CDR3 in DNA: TGCAGCGTGACAAGAAATTACAATGAGCAGTTCTTC. The rearrangement uses TRBV29-1 and TRBJ2-1; D is unresolved. The CDR3 length is 12 residues. The V end lost 6 bases, the J end lost 4 bases, and 10 bases lay between the germline ends. Germline V gene lookup returns CDR1 SQVTM and CDR2 ANQGSEA.

The chain links TRBV11-3 to TRBJ2-3; 8 positions match TRBD2. The V gene's germline CDR1 is SGHNT and CDR2 YENEEA. V gave up 5 bases and J gave up 6 bases; unmatched junction bases: 7. This CDR3 region has 14 residues. CDR3 amino acids: CASSPGLASDTQYF. In nucleotides, the CDR3 is TGTGCCAGCAGCCCTGGACTAGCCAGCGATACGCAGTATTTT.